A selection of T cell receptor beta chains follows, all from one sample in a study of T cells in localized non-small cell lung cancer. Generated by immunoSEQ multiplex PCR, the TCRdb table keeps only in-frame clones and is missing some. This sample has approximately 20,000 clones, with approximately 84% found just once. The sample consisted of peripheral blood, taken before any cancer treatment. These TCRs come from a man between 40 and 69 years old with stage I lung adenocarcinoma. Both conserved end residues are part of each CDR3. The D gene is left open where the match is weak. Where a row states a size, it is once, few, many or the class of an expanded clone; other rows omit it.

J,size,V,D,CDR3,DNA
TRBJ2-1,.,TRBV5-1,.,CASSPGTYNEQFF,TGCGCCAGCAGCCCCGGGACATACAATGAGCAGTTCTTC
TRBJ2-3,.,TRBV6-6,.,CASSYRDPSRDTQYF,TGTGCCAGCAGTTACCGGGACCCCAGCCGAGATACGCAGTATTTT
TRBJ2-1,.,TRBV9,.,CASSVVVGGGEGEQFF,TGTGCCAGCAGCGTAGTTGTTGGAGGAGGGGAAGGTGAGCAGTTCTTC
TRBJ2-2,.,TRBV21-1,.,CASSKGLAGDTGELFF,TGTGCCAGCAGCAAGGGACTAGCGGGAGACACCGGGGAGCTGTTTTTT
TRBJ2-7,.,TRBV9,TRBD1,CASSVEGQAYEQYF,TGTGCCAGCAGCGTAGAGGGACAGGCCTACGAGCAGTACTTC
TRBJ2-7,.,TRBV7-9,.,CASSFTWAHYEQYF,TGTGCCAGCAGCTTTACGTGGGCGCACTACGAGCAGTACTTC
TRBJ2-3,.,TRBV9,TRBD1,CASSPRTGISTDTQYF,TGTGCCAGCAGCCCACGGACAGGGATTAGCACAGATACGCAGTATTTT
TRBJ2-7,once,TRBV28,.,CASSFSSERSRGYEQYF,TGTGCCAGCAGTTTTAGCAGTGAGAGGTCTCGGGGCTACGAGCAGTACTTC
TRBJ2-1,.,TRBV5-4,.,CASSLVAGQGDEQFF,TGTGCCAGCAGCTTGGTAGCGGGGCAGGGGGATGAGCAGTTCTTC
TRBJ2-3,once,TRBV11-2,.,CASSLGQIGTQYF,TGTGCCAGCAGCTTAGGACAGATAGGTACGCAGTATTTT
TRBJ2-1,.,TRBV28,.,CASSHGSNPGGEQFF,TGTGCCAGCAGTCACGGGTCGAACCCCGGGGGTGAGCAGTTCTTC
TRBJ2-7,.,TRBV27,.,CASSSRDGAYEQYF,TGTGCCAGCAGTTCCCGGGACGGTGCCTACGAGCAGTACTTC
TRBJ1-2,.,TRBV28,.,CASSLSGYSGYGYTF,TGTGCCAGCAGTTTGTCAGGGTACAGCGGCTATGGCTACACCTTC
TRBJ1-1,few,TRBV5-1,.,CASSPLQGNTEAFF,TGCGCCAGCAGCCCTCTACAGGGGAACACTGAAGCTTTCTTT
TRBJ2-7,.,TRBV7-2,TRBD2,CASSASGMSSYEQYF,TGTGCCAGCAGCGCCAGCGGGATGAGCTCCTACGAGCAGTACTTC
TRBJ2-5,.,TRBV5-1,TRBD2,CASSLAQLAGEETQYF,TGCGCCAGCAGCTTGGCGCAACTAGCGGGAGAAGAGACCCAGTACTTC
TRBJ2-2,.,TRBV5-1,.,CASSLVPGELFF,TGCGCCAGCAGCTTGGTTCCCGGGGAGCTGTTTTTT
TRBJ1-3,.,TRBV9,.,CASSIRTGPISGNTIYF,TGTGCCAGCAGCATCCGAACAGGGCCCATCTCTGGAAACACCATATATTTT
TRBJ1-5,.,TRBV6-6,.,CASSSSPRDQPQHF,TGTGCCAGCAGTTCCTCCCCCAGGGATCAGCCCCAGCATTTT
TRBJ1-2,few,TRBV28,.,CASRSTGANYGYTF,TGTGCCAGCAGATCAACTGGGGCGAACTATGGCTACACCTTC
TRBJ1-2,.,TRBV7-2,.,CASSPLGGFGYTF,TGTGCCAGCAGCCCCCTAGGAGGGTTTGGCTACACCTTC
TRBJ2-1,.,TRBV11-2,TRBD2,CASSLERTSGGDLYNEQFF,TGTGCCAGCAGCTTAGAAAGGACTAGCGGGGGGGATCTCTACAATGAGCAGTTCTTC
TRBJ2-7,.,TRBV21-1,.,CASSKGSGPGFYEQYF,TGTGCCAGCAGCAAAGGGTCGGGGCCCGGCTTCTACGAGCAGTACTTC
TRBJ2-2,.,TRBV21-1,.,CASSKMAGTSGNTGELFF,TGTGCCAGCAGCAAAATGGCGGGAACTAGCGGGAACACCGGGGAGCTGTTTTTT
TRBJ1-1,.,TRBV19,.,CASSISGGQNTEAFF,TGTGCCAGTAGTATCAGCGGGGGCCAGAACACTGAAGCTTTCTTT
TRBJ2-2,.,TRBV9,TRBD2,CASSPTSGTGELFF,TGTGCCAGCAGCCCCACTAGCGGCACCGGGGAGCTGTTTTTT
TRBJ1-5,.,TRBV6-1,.,CASSEAGVNQPQHF,TGTGCCAGCAGTGAAGCAGGGGTCAATCAGCCCCAGCATTTT
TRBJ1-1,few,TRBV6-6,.,CASSLRGTEAFF,TGTGCCAGCAGTCTCAGAGGGACTGAAGCTTTCTTT
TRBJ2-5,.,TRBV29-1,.,CSVVGSGQETQYF,TGCAGCGTTGTAGGTTCAGGGCAAGAGACCCAGTACTTC
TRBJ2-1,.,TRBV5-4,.,CASSFPGLSSNNEQFF,TGTGCCAGCAGCTTTCCGGGACTTTCGTCGAACAATGAGCAGTTCTTC
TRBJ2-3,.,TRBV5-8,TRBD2,CASSLGTSGTSTDTQYF,TGTGCCAGCAGCTTAGGGACTAGCGGAACTAGCACAGATACGCAGTATTTT
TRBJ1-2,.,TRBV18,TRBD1,CASSRGTGGPYGYTF,TGTGCCAGCTCACGAGGGACAGGGGGTCCCTATGGCTACACCTTC
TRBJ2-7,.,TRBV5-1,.,CASSFGGSLYEQYF,TGCGCCAGCAGCTTCGGGGGATCCTTATACGAGCAGTACTTC
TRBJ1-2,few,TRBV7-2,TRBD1,CASSLAYWGQQYGYTF,TGTGCCAGCAGCTTAGCCTATTGGGGACAGCAATACGGCTACACCTTC
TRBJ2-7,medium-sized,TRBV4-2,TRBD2,CASSQTGGYEQYF,TGTGCCAGCAGCCAAACGGGGGGGTACGAGCAGTACTTC